The sequence of this T cell receptor (beta chain) was determined in a study of blood T cell repertoires in COVID-19 (dated by TCRdb to between 2020 and 2021). About the full investigation: Samples covering the acute and convalescent phases of COVID-19 were provided by collaborators in the United States, Italy and Spain. The material from the prospective study consisted of cDNA or gDNA derived from T cells, B-cell-depleted T cells, or PBMCs. The dataset comprised deeply sampled blood TCRbeta repertoires from subjects exposed to, actively infected with, or recovered from COVID-19. The repertoires were made available in a free public database intended to serve as a resource for research on the immune response to SARS-CoV-2. Samples came from the ongoing ImmuneRACE study (first 160 participants) plus 1,254 subjects from 6 global collaborators. Sample metadata almost always included a de-identified subject ID, COVID-19 status, age in years and sex. Where available, HLA class I and class II types were obtained from metadata supplied by the sample provider rather than from assay-based typing. Here is what the overall study found, with its caveats: The amount of clinical and demographic metadata varied by source and participant and was provided uncurated.

Notes on this clone: It lacks a known antigen. It has no much larger one-base neighbor in the sample; base qualities were not kept.

The CDR3 runs 14 amino acids, cysteine and phenylalanine included. Of the read, only the CDR3 DNA is kept; its 42 bases are in frame from base 1. The germline V gene gives CDR1 as ENHRY and CDR2 as SYGVKD. Germline trimming: 11 bases from V, 9 bases from J; junction bases outside gene matches: 11. Samples from volunteer blood donors who had recovered from COVID-19 were contributed by a second Seattle source. The collaborating institutions used their own protocols to collect whole blood in K2EDTA tubes. For TCRbeta analysis, collaborators shipped samples in one of three forms: frozen whole blood, isolated PBMCs, or DNA extracted from either of those sample types. The immunoSEQ Assay, a bias-controlled multiplex PCR, was used to amplify TCRbeta CDR3 regions from genomic DNA. Under the source paper's analysis protocol: Within the assay, amplification of reference gene primers was used to estimate how many nucleated cells each sample contained. To quantify the absolute abundance of each unique TCRbeta CDR3 rearrangement, sequence reads were collapsed and filtered. For each sample, productive Simpson clonality was calculated as the square root of Simpson's diversity index across productive rearrangements. In TCRdb, the immuneACCESS table is reduced to in-frame sequences with V and J assigned. These tables do not hold every clone; where another copy was compared, an unresolved V gene accounts for under half, and the others remain unexplained. D and trimming were read from the DNA, whereas the V and J calls and clone size are those reported in that table. The sample contains approximately 240,000 clones, 84% of them found a single time. Together, the top ten hold 4.5% to 5.5% of the sample.

The V gene is TRBV10-3 and the J gene is TRBJ2-1; 12 central bases correspond to TRBD2. The receptor was derived from a woman in her sixties who had recovered from COVID-19. Sequencing was done on a sample of peripheral blood. The nucleotide sequence is given as TGTGCCTCGACTAGCGGGGGCGCTTTGGGTGAGCAGTTCTTC. It codes for CASTSGGALGEQFF.